This T cell receptor (beta chain) was retrieved from a study of shared clonotypes between healthy human individuals. Data came from immunoSEQ multiplex PCR; TCRdb stores just in-frame clones and leaves some out. The table includes about 1.5 million clones, approximately 97% detected once. V lost 5 bases to trimming and J lost 1 base, with 12 bases between them. Per germline, CDR1 MNHEY and CDR2 SMNVEV (reference sequence). This CDR3 has 14 amino acids. The receptor's source is a man aged 25-40 years in good health. The V gene is TRBV27, the J gene TRBJ2-7; D possibly corresponds to TRBD1 (5 bases). Sequenced: naive CD4+ T cells sorted from blood. Subset reported: CD45RA+ positively selected. The CDR3 coding sequence is TGTGCCAGCAGTGCGGACAACCCTTCCTACGAGCAGTACTTC. Protein: CASSADNPSYEQYF.